Listed here are 16 T cell receptor beta chains from one sample, sequenced in a study of identical twins. Each CDR3 protein gets one entry after TCRdb re-called the 5' RACE reads with MiXCR. The sample carries a few hundred thousand distinct CDR3 sequences, 9% recorded once. Sequences were obtained from naive T cells sorted from blood. The receptors were gathered from a woman aged 45 to 65 in good health.

The V gene is TRBV9, the J gene TRBJ2-1; the D gene is possibly TRBD2 (5 bases). The CDR3 runs 13 residues. Germline V CDR1 and CDR2: SGDLS, YYNGEE. V was pared by 4 bases and J by 10 bases, with 15 bases between. CDR3 region: CASSPREIEEQFF. DNA for the CDR3: TGTGCCAGCAGCCCCCGGGAAATCGAGGAGCAGTTCTTC.

This clonotype was seen just once. The CDR3 nucleotides read TGTGCCAGCAAGACAGGGTTTAATGGCTACACCTTC. Its translation: CASKTGFNGYTF. The chain carries TRBV28 and TRBJ1-2; 7 positions match TRBD1. CDR1 and CDR2 (germline): MDHEN, SYDVKM. The ends lost 7 bases at V and 6 bases at J; junction bases unmatched: 5. This CDR3 has 12 amino acids.

This clonotype has more than one count but fewer than ten. V usage is TRBV20-1 and J usage is TRBJ2-6; D is unclear. Trimming cost V 0 bases and J 0 bases, with 12 bases left between them. Germline CDR1 is DFQATT and CDR2 is SNEGSKA (reference sequence). There are 17 residues in the CDR3. CDR3 in DNA: TGCAGTGCTAGAGATCAGGAACGCCGCTCTGGGGCCAACGTCCTGACTTTC. Its protein product is CSARDQERRSGANVLTF.

The chain couples TRBV4-2 to TRBJ2-3; D remains ambiguous. Germline V gene data show CDR1 as LGHNA and CDR2 as YNFKEQ. The CDR3 contains 14 residues. Trimming stripped 0 bases from V and 2 bases from J, with 6 bases between. The CDR3 loop is CASSQDGLTDTQYF. CDR3 nucleotides: TGTGCCAGCAGCCAAGATGGCCTCACAGATACGCAGTATTTT.

The sample holds a few counts of this clonotype. This chain joins TRBV25-1 and TRBJ2-3; D tentatively fits TRBD1 or TRBD2 (6 bases each). The germline V gene encodes CDR1 MGHDK and CDR2 SYGVNS. V was shortened by 6 bases and J by 14 bases, with 12 bases between the two germline ends. The CDR3 contains 10 residues. In nucleotides, the CDR3 is TGTGCCAGCAGGGGGGCGGGGTGGTATTTT. It codes for CASRGAGWYF.

The V call is TRBV20-1, the J call TRBJ2-7; perhaps TRBD2 as D (6 bases). There are 13 residues in the CDR3. Per germline, CDR1 DFQATT and CDR2 SNEGSKA (reference sequence). Trimming removed 5 bases from V and 2 bases from J, with 13 bases in between. CDR3 DNA sequence: TGCAGTGCTTCGGATGGAGGGCCCTACGAGCAGTACGTC. Its translation: CSASDGGPYEQYV.

This clonotype was observed many times. The rearrangement links TRBV4-1 to TRBJ2-7; no firm D call. CDR3 length: 18 amino acids. CDR1 is MGHRA and CDR2 is YSYEKL in the germline V gene. Trimming removed 3 bases from V and 0 bases from J, with 21 bases in between. The CDR3 DNA reads TGCGCCAGCAGCCACCTAGTGTCAACTGGATTAAGCTCCTACGAGCAGTACGTC. This encodes CASSHLVSTGLSSYEQYV.

This chain uses TRBV18 with TRBJ2-1; D may match TRBD1 or TRBD2 (5 bases each). Trimming removed 0 bases from V and 6 bases from J, with 12 bases in between. The CDR3 is made up of 15 amino acids. CDR1 KGHSH and CDR2 LQKENI come from the germline V gene. The CDR3 here is CASSPPGPPSNEQFF. The CDR3 bases are TGTGCCAGCTCACCACCGGGACCCCCTAGCAATGAGCAGTTCTTC.

The V gene is TRBV11-2, the J gene TRBJ2-2; D gene uncertain. Trimming pared 0 bases from V and 9 bases from J, leaving 5 bases between. CDR1 and CDR2 (germline): SGHAT, FQNNGV. The CDR3 is 12 residues long. CDR3 residues: CASSLESRELFF. CDR3 nucleotides: TGTGCCAGCAGCTTAGAATCGAGGGAGCTGTTTTTT. Variable domain in full (rest from reference TRBV11-2 and TRBJ2-2): EAGVAQSPRYKIIEKRQSVAFWCNPISGHATLYWYQQILGQGPKLLIQFQNNGVVDDSQLPKDRFSAERLKGVDSTLKIQPAKLEDSAVYLCASSLESRELFFGEGSRLTVL.

The V and J genes are TRBV20-1 and TRBJ2-7, with D perhaps TRBD2 (6 bases). CDR1 is DFQATT, CDR2 SNEGSKA, per germline (reference sequence). There are 14 residues in the CDR3. Deletions cut 6 bases from V and 5 bases from J, with 20 bases between. The CDR3: CSARPTSNFHEQYF. The CDR3 nucleotides read TGCAGTGCCCGCCCGACTAGTAATTTCCACGAGCAGTACTTC.

This clonotype appeared a few times. The chain uses TRBV5-1 and TRBJ2-3, with 8 bases lining up with TRBD2. The CDR3 sequence is 17 residues long. Germline lookup yields CDR1 SGHRS and CDR2 YFSETQ. V lost 4 bases, J lost 3 bases, and 13 bases stayed unmatched. The CDR3 sequence: CASSEDGRALGTDTQYF. CDR3 nucleotide sequence: TGCGCCAGCAGCGAAGACGGGAGGGCCTTGGGGACAGATACGCAGTATTTT.

V is TRBV7-3 and J is TRBJ2-1; either TRBD1 or TRBD2 may fit D (6 bases each). Germline loops: CDR1 SGHTA, CDR2 FQGTGA. Trimming took off 2 bases at V and 2 bases at J, with 16 bases between the two ends. This CDR3 is 17 amino acids long. Written as DNA, the CDR3 is TGTGCCAGCAGCTTATCCCCACCGGGGGCAGCCTACAATGAGCAGTTCTTC. Amino acids: CASSLSPPGAAYNEQFF.

This clonotype was seen more than once but under ten times. The chain recombines TRBV19 with TRBJ2-7; the match to TRBD2 covers 11 bases. Germline loops: CDR1 LNHDA, CDR2 SQIVND (reference sequence). V dropped 6 bases and J dropped 4; count of bases not matched to a gene: 8. The CDR3 contains 15 residues. The DNA of the CDR3 is TGTGCCAGTAGCAGACTCGGGACTAGCGGTTACGAGCAGTACTTC. It yields the protein CASSRLGTSGYEQYF.

The V gene is TRBV12-3 or TRBV12-4, the J gene TRBJ1-1; D is possibly TRBD1 (6 bases). The CDR3 consists of 13 residues. V was shortened by 7 bases and J by 5 bases, with 14 bases between the two germline ends. In DNA, the CDR3 is TGTGCCAGCAATTTGGGGGCAGGGACTGAAGCTTTCTTT. Translating gives CASNLGAGTEAFF.

At least ten counts were recorded for this clonotype. This chain links TRBV10-1 with TRBJ1-3; D gene ambiguous. V lost 8 bases to trimming and J lost 1 base, with 9 bases between them. Germline V gene data show CDR1 as WNHNN and CDR2 as SYGVQD (reference sequence). The CDR3 is 13 residues long. This CDR3 is CASQQYSGNTIYF. CDR3 DNA sequence: TGCGCCAGCCAACAGTATTCTGGAAACACCATATATTTT.

The chain joins TRBV29-1 to TRBJ2-7; D may be TRBD1 (6 bases). Germline V gene lookup returns CDR1 SQVTM and CDR2 ANQGSEA. Trimming removed 6 bases from V and 3 bases from J, with 15 bases in between. The CDR3 has 13 amino acids. CDR3 loop: CSVQRTESYEQYF. CDR3 coding DNA: TGCAGCGTCCAGAGGACAGAGAGCTACGAGCAGTACTTC.